A single sample gave rise to the 21 T cell receptor beta chains below, sequenced in a study of technical replicates of blood from several donors. The assay was immunoSEQ multiplex PCR, and TCRdb's table has in-frame clones only and misses some. The data contain tens of thousands of clones, around 94% of them seen just once; the ten biggest clones take up approximately 0.39%. Specimen: T cells isolated from PBMCs. Receptors were obtained from a human donor in good health.

In this sample, this clone turned up once. The J gene is TRBJ2-2, the V gene TRBV4-2, with 10 bases fitting TRBD2. Per the germline V gene, CDR1 is LGHNA and CDR2 is YNFKEQ. The V gene end was trimmed by 0 bases and the J gene end by 5 bases; junction bases not matched to a gene: 3. The CDR3 sequence is 16 residues long. This CDR3 reads CASSQDPSGRTGELFF. CDR3 sequence (DNA): TGTGCCAGCAGCCAAGACCCTAGCGGGAGAACCGGGGAGCTGTTTTTT.

V and J are TRBV18 and TRBJ1-1; D possibly corresponds to TRBD1 (5 bases). Trimming took off 2 bases at V and 1 base at J, with 11 bases between the two ends. The CDR3 spans 15 residues. Germline V gives CDR1 KGHSH, CDR2 LQKENI. This CDR3 reads CASSPYLRGNTEAFF. CDR3 DNA sequence: TGTGCCAGCTCACCATATCTTAGGGGGAACACTGAAGCTTTCTTT.

This clone appeared a single time. The CDR3 loop reads CASSDDRGLGEAFF. The CDR3 region has the DNA TGCGCCAGCAGCGACGACAGGGGGCTCGGTGAAGCTTTCTTT. The rearrangement uses TRBV4-1 and TRBJ1-1; TRBD1 agrees at 10 bases. Germline CDR1 and CDR2: MGHRA and YSYEKL. This CDR3 comprises 14 residues. Unmatched junction bases numbered 7, after V lost 5 bases and J lost 7 bases.

The chain carries TRBV9 and TRBJ2-1; TRBD2 aligns across 10 bases. V was clipped by 4 bases and J by 7 bases; unmatched bases: 8. Germline V gene data show CDR1 as SGDLS and CDR2 as YYNGEE. The CDR3 loop spans 15 amino acids. The CDR3 spells CASSTPGTSENEQFF. Here the CDR3 DNA reads TGTGCCAGCAGCACACCCGGGACTAGCGAGAATGAGCAGTTCTTC.

The chain links TRBV5-1 to TRBJ2-7; 11 bases are shared with TRBD2. Germline CDR1 and CDR2: SGHRS and YFSETQ. V lost 7 bases to trimming and J lost 3 bases; unmatched junction nucleotides: 6. The CDR3 is made up of 14 amino acids. CDR3 in DNA: TGCGCCAGCGGAATTACTAGCGGGAGCTACGAGCAGTACTTC. It translates to CASGITSGSYEQYF.

About this clone: Sequence at one end of the junction differs from germline and may be a read error. This chain links TRBV28 with TRBJ2-1; 9 nucleotides agree with TRBD2. The CDR3 consists of 16 residues. Looked up from germline, CDR1 is MDHEN and CDR2 is SYDVKM. DNA of the CDR3: TGTGCCAGCAGTTTAGTGCTAGCGGGATCCTCCAATGAGCAGTTCTTC. As protein: CASSLVLAGSSNEQFF.

A single count supports this clone. The chain uses TRBV11-2 and TRBJ1-1, with 9 positions matching TRBD1. Germline V gives CDR1 SGHAT, CDR2 FQNNGV. The J segment lost 8 bases and the V segment lost 5 bases, leaving 3 bases of the junction unmatched. The CDR3 runs 12 residues. CDR3 amino acids: CASSRDREEAFF. The CDR3 DNA follows: TGTGCCAGCAGCCGGGACAGGGAGGAAGCTTTCTTT. The full variable domain, rest sourced from reference TRBV11-2 and TRBJ1-1, is EAGVAQSPRYKIIEKRQSVAFWCNPISGHATLYWYQQILGQGPKLLIQFQNNGVVDDSQLPKDRFSAERLKGVDSTLKIQPAKLEDSAVYLCASSRDREEAFFGQGTRLTVV.

V is TRBV12-5 and J is TRBJ2-5; 7 bases align to TRBD2. The CDR3 has 16 residues. V was pared by 1 base and J by 0 bases, with 5 bases of the junction left unmatched. Germline lookup yields CDR1 LGHNT and CDR2 FRNRAP. The CDR3 DNA reads TGTGCTAGTGGTTTGGCGGAGGGAGGGTACCAAGAGACCCAGTACTTC. Its protein product is CASGLAEGGYQETQYF.

The rearrangement joins TRBV9 to TRBJ2-7, with D tentatively TRBD2 (6 bases). Germline CDR1 is SGDLS and CDR2 is YYNGEE. The germline V and J ends were trimmed by 0 bases and 3 bases, with 10 bases remaining between them. The length of the CDR3 is 14 residues. The chain's CDR3 is CASSVGGLNYEQYF. In DNA form, the CDR3 reads TGTGCCAGCAGCGTAGGGGGACTCAACTACGAGCAGTACTTC.

To note about this clone: As the CDR3 is not closed by the conserved phenylalanine or tryptophan, this likely results from a read error. Because the CDR3's place on the DNA is in doubt, the DNA is left out and the CDR3 is given as listed by TCRdb. The rearrangement links TRBV23-1 to TRBJ1-1; TRBD1 was called by the table and not checked on the DNA. TRBV23-1 counts as an open reading frame of uncertain function. The CDR3 is 10 amino acids in total, end residues counted. Here the CDR3 reads CASSQFLGPL.

The chain employs TRBV5-1 and TRBJ1-1; TRBD1 agrees at 10 bases. The V gene end was trimmed by 4 bases and the J gene end by 5 bases; junction bases not matched to a gene: 5. The CDR3 loop spans 14 amino acids. Germline assignment: CDR1 SGHRS and CDR2 YFSETQ. The CDR3 bases are TGCGCCAGCAGCGGTCTGGGACAGGGGACTGAAGCTTTCTTT. It specifies CASSGLGQGTEAFF. Together with reference TRBV5-1 and TRBJ1-1, the CDR3 gives the full variable domain: KAGVTQTPRYLIKTRGQQVTLSCSPISGHRSVSWYQQTPGQGLQFLFEYFSETQRNKGNFPGRFSGRQFSNSRSEMNVSTLELGDSALYLCASSGLGQGTEAFFGQGTRLTVV.

V and J are TRBV6-5 and TRBJ2-3; 8 nucleotides match TRBD1. This CDR3 region has 15 residues. Unmatched junction bases numbered 8, after V lost 5 bases and J lost 4 bases. From germline, CDR1 is MNHEY and CDR2 SVGAGI. CDR3 bases: TGTGCCAGCAGTCTAACAGGGGGTAGGGCAGATACGCAGTATTTT. Encoded protein: CASSLTGGRADTQYF.

This chain connects TRBV30 to TRBJ1-2; TRBD1 agrees at 7 bases. CDR1 and CDR2 from the germline V gene are GTSNPN and SVGIG (reference sequence). The CDR3 covers 15 residues. The V segment lost 4 bases and the J segment 2 bases; nucleotides outside the gene matches: 10. DNA of the CDR3: TGTGCCTGGACCGGGACAGAAGACTTAAACTATGGCTACACCTTC. Its translation is CAWTGTEDLNYGYTF.

The rearrangement links TRBV6-5 to TRBJ2-6; D gene unclear. The CDR3 covers 12 residues. Germline V gives CDR1 MNHEY, CDR2 SVGAGI. Trimming removed 10 bases at V and 2 bases at J, with 6 bases between. The CDR3, as DNA: TGTGCCATTTCCACTGGGGCCAACGTCCTGACTTTC. Amino acids: CAISTGANVLTF.

The rearrangement uses TRBV10-3 and TRBJ2-3, with a weak D call TRBD2 (6 bases). CDR1 and CDR2 (germline): ENHRY, SYGVKD. Trimming removed 4 bases at V and 2 bases at J, with 7 bases between. The CDR3 covers 13 residues. CDR3 sequence (DNA): TGTGCCATCAGTGGGACTATCACAGATACGCAGTATTTT. This sequence encodes CAISGTITDTQYF.

The chain employs TRBV4-1 and TRBJ2-1, with 8 bases matching TRBD2. The CDR3 totals 19 residues. Per germline, CDR1 MGHRA and CDR2 YSYEKL. After removal of 2 bases from V and 0 bases from J, the junction contained 12 bases not matched to a gene. The CDR3: CASSQTTASGHSSYNEQFF. Here the CDR3 DNA reads TGCGCCAGCAGCCAAACAACGGCTAGCGGGCATAGCTCCTACAATGAGCAGTTCTTC.

The CDR3: CATGLGGNEQYF. The CDR3 DNA reads TGTGCCACGGGGTTGGGCGGAAACGAGCAGTACTTC. The V and J genes are TRBV28 and TRBJ2-7; perhaps TRBD2 as D (5 bases). V dropped 10 bases and J dropped 5 bases, with 15 bases sitting between them. The CDR3 consists of 12 residues. Germline V gene sequence: CDR1 MDHEN, CDR2 SYDVKM. Combining the CDR3 with reference TRBV28 and TRBJ2-7 gives the whole variable domain DVKVTQSSRYLVKRTGEKVFLECVQDMDHENMFWYRQDPGLGLRLIYFSYDVKMKEKGDIPEGYSVSREKKERFSLILESASTNQTSMYLCATGLGGNEQYFGPGTRLTVT.

The chain uses TRBV19 and TRBJ2-2, with a possible D match to TRBD2 (6 bases). V dropped 5 bases and J dropped 4 bases, with 11 bases sitting between them. This CDR3 spans 14 amino acids. Germline V gene lookup returns CDR1 LNHDA and CDR2 SQIVND (reference sequence). The CDR3 is CASSEAGFTGELFF. CDR3 in DNA: TGTGCCAGTAGTGAAGCGGGTTTCACCGGGGAGCTGTTTTTT.

The genes are TRBV19 and TRBJ1-1; D remains ambiguous. The CDR3 is 14 residues long. The ends were cut back, 5 bases at V and 3 bases at J, with 13 bases in the middle. Germline V gene sequence: CDR1 LNHDA, CDR2 SQIVND (reference sequence). The CDR3 here is CASSVMTIHTEAFF. The CDR3 DNA is TGTGCCAGTAGTGTGATGACAATTCACACTGAAGCTTTCTTT.

Only one count was recorded for this clone. The chain is built from TRBV28 and TRBJ1-5; unclear D gene. The germline V and J ends were trimmed by 2 bases and 5 bases, with 10 bases remaining between them. Germline V lookup: CDR1 MDHEN, CDR2 SYDVKM. This CDR3 is built from 14 residues. DNA for the CDR3: TGTGCCAGCAGTTTAGGTACATTGGATCAGCCCCAGCATTTT. This sequence encodes CASSLGTLDQPQHF.

The chain couples TRBV29-1 to TRBJ2-7; 7 bases agree with TRBD2. Germline CDR1 reads SQVTM; CDR2 reads ANQGSEA. The J segment lost 4 bases and the V segment lost 2 bases, leaving 5 bases of the junction unmatched. The CDR3 is 13 amino acids. CDR3 sequence reads: CSVELRGRYEQYF. Written as DNA, the CDR3 is TGCAGCGTTGAACTCCGCGGGAGATACGAGCAGTACTTC.